This T cell receptor beta chain appears in the sequencing data of a study of T-cell memory formation after mild COVID-19 (dated by TCRdb to about 2021). About the investigation overall: Most TCR sequence clusters were specific to one of the two donors. Two young, previously healthy adult volunteers made up the cohort, one male and one female. Longitudinal TCRalpha and TCRbeta repertoire sequencing tracked T-cell clones expanding and contracting after mild COVID-19 in two donors.

Summary of the overall study and its limitations: Contracting CD4+ clones appeared mostly in the CM and EM memory subsets, whereas CD8+ clones were enriched in EMRA. Balanced CD4/CD8 phenotypes were observed for clones contracting from day 15 to 85, whereas a bias towards CD4+ was observed for a second wave of clones expanding from day 15 to 37. Only a couple of mild cases were covered by the study, and larger cohorts that include severe cases with pre-infection samples were considered necessary. Some responding clones were found in pre-infection memory, which suggests that pre-existing cross-reactive memory T cells took part in the SARS-CoV-2 response. SARS-CoV-2 specificity of the second-wave clones peaking on day 37 was not confirmed.

The instrument was an Illumina NovaSeq 6000. TCRalpha and TCRbeta cDNA libraries were built by 5'RACE with constant-segment primers, adding sample barcodes and unique molecular identifiers. RNA was extracted from every sample with Trizol reagent. Library amplification was performed in two PCR steps, and a second sample barcode and Illumina TruSeq adapters were introduced in the second step. The libraries were sequenced on an Illumina NovaSeq using 2 x 150 bp paired-end reads. As for the authors' bioinformatics: The reads were demultiplexed and collapsed into UMI-guided consensus sequences using migec v1.2.7. With mixcr v2.1.11, UMI consensuses were aligned to TRA and TRB V and J templates and assembled into clonotypes. A clonotype was counted as expanded or contracted only when both edgeR and NoisET called the clonotype significant, with the noise models trained on biological replicates. For edgeR calls, a false discovery rate-adjusted p below 0.01 and a log2 fold-change threshold of 1 were applied. As an exploratory analysis of dynamics, max-normalized trajectories of the 1000 most abundant clonotypes were examined by PCA with hierarchical clustering. Separately sequenced CD4+ and CD8+ repertoires were used to assign a CD4 or CD8 phenotype to each responding clone. TCRdb reran the public reads through fastp at Q25 and MiXCR, keeping productive beta chains. Every entry covers one CDR3 protein and lists the most common genes and DNA from its rows. The V and J calls were determined by TCRdb, not by the authors. Within this sample are hundreds of thousands of distinct CDR3 sequences, with 15% of them counted one time only. The top ten constitute 20% to 25% of the sample.

Concerning this clonotype: The antigen it binds to is not known. Base qualities are not at hand, and no much larger clone is one base apart.

PBMCs were isolated by Ficoll-Paque density gradient centrifugation. The CDR3 holds 15 amino acids from the cysteine to the phenylalanine. Solely the CDR3 DNA is kept, with 45 bases framed from the first base. The V end gives up 6 bases and the J end 2 bases, leaving 7 bases in the junction not matched to a gene. The CDR1 and CDR2 encoded by the germline V gene (reference sequence) are SEHNR and FQNEAQ. The V and J segments used are TRBV7-9 and TRBJ2-5; 9 bases in the junction line up with TRBD2. The TCR comes from a man aged 18 to 30 who had mild COVID-19 (a few samples of this study predate the infection). The sample titles of this study are shuffled in the database, so cell type and time point are left out; the donor was told from shared clones. Sample: PBMCs or a T cell subset sorted from them (not recorded which). The nucleotides read TGTGCCAGCAGACTTATAGCGGGGGATCAAGAGACCCAGTACTTC. It specifies CASRLIAGDQETQYF.